This entry lists 32 T cell receptor beta chains sequenced from one sample in a study of cytomegalovirus exposure and HLA in healthy donors. PCR used 60 Vbeta primers and 13 Jbeta primers. The assay was immunoSEQ multiplex PCR, and TCRdb's table has in-frame clones only and misses some. The listing contains 75,000 to 90,000 clones. The sequenced sample consisted of PBMCs. The receptors stem from a woman aged 60 to 75 in good health and CMV-seronegative.

The rearrangement uses TRBV27 and TRBJ2-2, with D possibly matching TRBD2 (5 bases). Trimming took off 6 bases at V and 3 bases at J, with 8 bases between the two ends. There are 13 residues in the CDR3. Germline V gene lookup returns CDR1 MNHEY and CDR2 SMNVEV (reference sequence). CDR3 amino acids: CASRQEDTGELFF. CDR3 bases: TGTGCCAGCAGGCAGGAGGACACCGGGGAGCTGTTTTTT.

This rearrangement joins TRBV18 to TRBJ1-4; the D gene is possibly TRBD1 (6 bases). The V gene lost 6 bases and the J gene lost 3 bases, with 11 bases spanning the gap. The length of the CDR3 is 14 residues. The germline V gene has CDR1 KGHSH and CDR2 LQKENI. This CDR3 reads CASSKTGPNEKLFF. CDR3 sequence (DNA): TGTGCCAGCTCGAAGACAGGCCCTAATGAAAAACTGTTTTTT.

The V call is TRBV19, the J call TRBJ2-3; 8 bases match TRBD2. CDR1 and CDR2 from the germline V gene are LNHDA and SQIVND (reference sequence). The CDR3 runs 16 residues. With V trimmed by 5 bases and J by 6 bases, 13 bases remained unmatched. In nucleotides, the CDR3 is TGTGCCAGTAGTCCCGGGGGGGGCGGGAGCTTCGATACGCAGTATTTT. Its protein is CASSPGGGGSFDTQYF.

J is TRBJ1-1 and V is TRBV7-2; 7 bases are a match to TRBD1. The germline gives CDR1 SGHTA, CDR2 FQGNSA. The CDR3 is made up of 13 amino acids. The ends lost 5 bases at V and 4 bases at J; junction bases unmatched: 4. Written as DNA, the CDR3 is TGTGCCAGCAGCCCTACAGGGGTCACTGAAGCTTTCTTT. Translated: CASSPTGVTEAFF.

The J gene is TRBJ2-5, the V gene TRBV4-1, with D possibly TRBD2 on 6 matching bases. CDR3 length: 14 amino acids. Germline V gene data show CDR1 as MGHRA and CDR2 as YSYEKL. Trimming took off 0 bases at V and 7 bases at J, with 12 bases between the two ends. This CDR3 is CASSQEGGWGTQYF. DNA of the CDR3: TGCGCCAGCAGCCAAGAGGGGGGATGGGGGACCCAGTACTTC.

V usage is TRBV5-1 and J usage is TRBJ2-5; TRBD2 matches 7 bases. The J call may be faulty, since TRBJ2-7 better matches the DNA end. There are 16 residues in the CDR3. Germline loops: CDR1 SGHRS, CDR2 YFSETQ. CDR3 loop: CASSLAQGLPTYEQYF. CDR3 coding DNA: TGCGCCAGCAGCTTGGCCCAGGGACTACCTACCTACGAGCAGTACTTC.

This chain joins TRBV28 and TRBJ2-7, with D possibly TRBD2 on 6 matching bases. Between the trimmed V and J ends, which lost 8 bases and 6 bases, there was a span of 14 bases. The CDR3 runs 12 residues. CDR1 is MDHEN, CDR2 SYDVKM, per germline. The CDR3 DNA is TGTGCCAGCGATACGCTGGGGGGCGAGCAGTACTTC. It is translated as CASDTLGGEQYF.

The chain has TRBV19 and TRBJ1-1, with a tentative D call TRBD1 (6 bases). CDR1 LNHDA and CDR2 SQIVND come from the germline V gene (reference sequence). This CDR3 comprises 15 residues. Trimming removed 4 bases from V and 1 base from J, with 13 bases in between. The CDR3 loop is CASSTLGTSNTEAFF. The CDR3 DNA sequence: TGTGCCAGTAGTACCCTCGGGACATCGAACACTGAAGCTTTCTTT.

The J gene is TRBJ2-1, the V gene TRBV12-5; TRBD2 agrees at 10 bases. This CDR3 region has 15 residues. J lost 8 bases, V lost 3 bases, and 7 bases had no gene match. The germline V gene has CDR1 LGHNT and CDR2 FRNRAP. This CDR3 is CASGLASGSVYEQFF. As DNA, the CDR3 is TGTGCTAGTGGTTTAGCTAGCGGGAGTGTTTATGAGCAGTTCTTC.

The genes are TRBV7-6 and TRBJ1-4; weak D call: TRBD1 (5 bases). The CDR3 runs to 15 residues. Germline CDR1 SGHVS, CDR2 FNYEAQ. The V and J ends lost 5 bases and 7 bases respectively, with 17 bases between them. The CDR3 reads CASSRFGGIGEKLFF. CDR3 DNA sequence: TGTGCCAGCAGCCGATTCGGGGGGATCGGTGAAAAACTGTTTTTT.

The CDR3 sequence: CASSFGTGRVAELFF. The CDR3 coding sequence is TGTGCCAGCAGTTTTGGAACAGGGCGAGTGGCAGAACTGTTTTTT. This chain links TRBV28 with TRBJ1-4; D may be TRBD1 (6 bases). Between the trimmed V and J ends, which lost 3 bases and 12 bases, there was a span of 20 bases. Germline loops: CDR1 MDHEN, CDR2 SYDVKM. The CDR3 spans 15 residues. Complete variable domain (other parts from reference TRBV28 and TRBJ1-4): DVKVTQSSRYLVKRTGEKVFLECVQDMDHENMFWYRQDPGLGLRLIYFSYDVKMKEKGDIPEGYSVSREKKERFSLILESASTNQTSMYLCASSFGTGRVAELFFGSGTQLSVL.

The chain employs TRBV7-2 and TRBJ2-6; D might be TRBD2 (6 bases). Trimming left V 5 bases short and J 1 base short, with 12 bases between. The CDR3 runs to 16 residues. Germline loops: CDR1 SGHTA, CDR2 FQGNSA. The CDR3 loop is CASSPGLNSGANVLTF. CDR3 DNA: TGTGCCAGCAGCCCGGGACTGAATTCTGGGGCCAACGTCCTGACTTTC. Together with reference TRBV7-2 and TRBJ2-6, the CDR3 gives the full variable domain: GAGVSQSPSNKVTEKGKDVELRCDPISGHTALYWYRQSLGQGLEFLIYFQGNSAPDKSGLPSDRFSAERTGGSVSTLTIQRTQQEDSAVYLCASSPGLNSGANVLTFGAGSRLTVL.

The J gene is TRBJ2-7, the V gene TRBV2; 8 bases map to TRBD1. The CDR3 totals 11 residues. With 9 bases clipped from V and 6 bases from J, the junction kept 4 bases outside the gene matches. The germline gives CDR1 SNHLY, CDR2 FYNNEI. CDR3 in DNA: TGTGCCAGGGACAGGGACGGCGAGCAGTACTTC. Translation: CARDRDGEQYF.

This sequence joins TRBV27 and TRBJ1-2, with 11 bases that match TRBD1. CDR1 and CDR2 from the germline V gene are MNHEY and SMNVEV (reference sequence). The J segment lost 7 bases and the V segment lost 6 bases, leaving 10 bases of the junction unmatched. The CDR3 loop spans 15 amino acids. CDR3 sequence (DNA): TGTGCCAGCAGGTACTCCCCCGGGACAGGGGGTGGCTACACCTTC. It yields the protein CASRYSPGTGGGYTF.

The rearrangement links TRBV7-2 to TRBJ2-3, with D perhaps TRBD1 (5 bases). The germline CDR1 and CDR2 sequences are SGHTA and FQGNSA. The CDR3 runs to 15 residues. V was shortened by 6 bases and J by 3 bases, with 16 bases between the two germline ends. The CDR3 is CASSPRQTPTDTQYF. CDR3 nucleotides: TGTGCCAGCAGTCCCCGACAGACTCCTACAGATACGCAGTATTTT.

The chain joins TRBV7-2 to TRBJ2-1; 11 positions match TRBD2. CDR1 is SGHTA, CDR2 FQGNSA, per germline. Unmatched junction bases numbered 3, after V lost 4 bases and J lost 4 bases. The CDR3 consists of 15 residues. CDR3 nucleotides: TGTGCCAGCAGCTCGACTAGCGGGGATTACAATGAGCAGTTCTTC. This codes for CASSSTSGDYNEQFF.

J is TRBJ2-5 and V is TRBV10-2, with 7 bases identical to TRBD1. The J call may be in error: the DNA end matches TRBJ2-7 better. Germline V CDR1 and CDR2: WSHSY, SAAADI. CDR3 length equals 13 residues. This CDR3 is CASEGQGAYEQYF. The CDR3, as DNA: TGCGCCAGCGAGGGCCAGGGGGCCTACGAGCAGTACTTC.

V gene TRBV2 combines with J gene TRBJ2-1, with 8 bases that match TRBD2. The CDR3 consists of 19 residues. Per germline, CDR1 SNHLY and CDR2 FYNNEI. The V gene end was trimmed by 5 bases and the J gene end by 1 base; junction bases not matched to a gene: 16. CDR3 region: CASSRTAGAVLESYNEQFF. CDR3 bases: TGTGCCAGCAGTCGAACAGCGGGAGCGGTTTTGGAATCCTACAATGAGCAGTTCTTC.

V and J are TRBV5-1 and TRBJ1-4; no clear D gene. The CDR3 runs 14 residues. Germline CDR1 and CDR2: SGHRS and YFSETQ. V lost 1 base and J 3 bases, leaving 7 bases between the germline ends. The CDR3 region has the DNA TGCGCCAGCAGCTTGACTGCGGCTAATGAAAAACTGTTTTTT. This gives the protein CASSLTAANEKLFF.

The V gene is TRBV2, the J gene TRBJ1-3, with 7 bases aligning to TRBD1. The CDR3 loop spans 15 amino acids. The germline gives CDR1 SNHLY, CDR2 FYNNEI. V trimming: 8 bases; J trimming: 8 bases; junction bases outside the gene matches: 15. This CDR3 is CASGFGGTEVDTIYF. As DNA, the CDR3 is TGTGCCAGCGGCTTCGGAGGGACAGAGGTCGACACCATATATTTT.

The rearrangement links TRBV6-6 to TRBJ1-1; the match to TRBD1 covers 8 bases. The CDR3 has 15 amino acids. Losses at the gene ends were 6 bases for V and 2 bases for J; bases not matched to a gene: 8. Germline V gives CDR1 MNHNY, CDR2 SVGAGI (reference sequence). CDR3 DNA sequence: TGTGCCAGCAGCGGGGCAGGGGGCCCCAACACTGAAGCTTTCTTT. It is translated as CASSGAGGPNTEAFF.

The J gene is TRBJ2-7, the V gene TRBV18, with D possibly matching TRBD2 (7 bases). From germline, CDR1 is KGHSH and CDR2 LQKENI. The CDR3 totals 14 residues. Trimming removed 3 bases from V and 5 bases from J, with 14 bases in between. This chain's CDR3 is CASSPPGGSHEQYF. The CDR3 DNA follows: TGTGCCAGCTCACCGCCGGGGGGCAGCCACGAGCAGTACTTC.

This rearrangement joins TRBV29-1 to TRBJ1-1; D unresolved. Trimming cost V 1 base and J 3 bases, with 9 bases left between them. The CDR3 covers 13 residues. CDR1 SQVTM and CDR2 ANQGSEA come from the germline V gene. The CDR3 here is CSVEAQTDTEAFF. The CDR3 bases are TGCAGCGTTGAAGCACAGACCGACACTGAAGCTTTCTTT.

The chain carries TRBV28 and TRBJ2-1; TRBD2 might be the D (6 bases). Germline lookup yields CDR1 MDHEN and CDR2 SYDVKM. V was clipped by 5 bases and J by 5 bases, with 10 bases between them. CDR3 size: 13 residues. The CDR3 DNA reads TGTGCCAGCAGTACCGGAGGGAACAATGAGCAGTTCTTC. Translation: CASSTGGNNEQFF.

This chain connects TRBV6-6 to TRBJ1-5; the match to TRBD1 covers 7 bases. Unmatched junction bases numbered 7, after V lost 4 bases and J lost 4 bases. Germline loops: CDR1 MNHNY, CDR2 SVGAGI (reference sequence). The CDR3 runs to 15 residues. CDR3 in DNA: TGTGCCAGCAGTTCGCGGACAGGTACTAATCAGCCCCAGCATTTT. Amino acid sequence: CASSSRTGTNQPQHF.

The rearrangement uses TRBV30 and TRBJ2-7; 7 bases are a match to TRBD2. Germline trimming cut 0 bases from V and 0 bases from J; bases unmatched to any gene: 14. Per the germline V gene, CDR1 is GTSNPN and CDR2 is SVGIG (reference sequence). The CDR3 spans 18 residues. CDR3 amino acids: CAWSVISSGQRSSYEQYF. CDR3 in DNA: TGTGCCTGGAGTGTAATCTCTAGCGGACAAAGAAGCTCCTACGAGCAGTACTTC.

J is TRBJ2-3 and V is TRBV5-1; TRBD2 matches at 16 bases. Trimming at V came to 4 bases and at J to 4 bases, leaving 9 bases not matched to a gene. This CDR3 has 18 amino acids. Germline CDR1 reads SGHRS; CDR2 reads YFSETQ. The CDR3: CASSNTPGLAGGPDTQYF. CDR3 DNA: TGCGCCAGCAGCAACACACCGGGACTAGCGGGAGGGCCAGATACGCAGTATTTT.

This chain connects TRBV18 to TRBJ2-7, with 11 bases that match TRBD2. Trimming took 6 bases from V and 3 from J; bases not matched to a gene: 13. Germline CDR1 reads KGHSH; CDR2 reads LQKENI. This CDR3 region has 17 residues. The CDR3 coding sequence is TGTGCCAGCTCCCGCGAGTTAGCGGGAGGGCAGGGCTACGAGCAGTACTTC. Translation: CASSRELAGGQGYEQYF. Supplemented by reference TRBV18 and TRBJ2-7, the full variable domain reads NAGVMQNPRHLVRRRGQEARLRCSPMKGHSHVYWYRQLPEEGLKFMVYLQKENIIDESGMPKERFSAEFPKEGPSILRIQQVVRGDSAAYFCASSRELAGGQGYEQYFGPGTRLTVT.

The CDR3 region has the DNA TGTGCCAGCAGTTTAATTGCAGCGGGAGGATCCGATACGCAGTATTTT. This encodes CASSLIAAGGSDTQYF. The chain has TRBV28 and TRBJ2-3; TRBD2 aligns across 9 bases. The V gene's germline CDR1 is MDHEN and CDR2 SYDVKM. The trim removed 2 bases at V and 6 bases at J, leaving 9 bases unmatched. This CDR3 has 16 amino acids. The entire variable domain, with the rest obtained from reference TRBV28 and TRBJ2-3, is as follows: DVKVTQSSRYLVKRTGEKVFLECVQDMDHENMFWYRQDPGLGLRLIYFSYDVKMKEKGDIPEGYSVSREKKERFSLILESASTNQTSMYLCASSLIAAGGSDTQYFGPGTRLTVL.

The J gene is TRBJ2-5, the V gene TRBV5-6; TRBD2 aligns across 10 bases. The germline CDR1 and CDR2 sequences are SGHDT and YYEEEE. Unmatched junction bases numbered 4, after V lost 1 base and J lost 1 base. This CDR3 has 16 residues. The CDR3 DNA is TGTGCCAGCAGCTTGAAGCGGGAGGGCCCCCAAGAGACCCAGTACTTC. Translating gives CASSLKREGPQETQYF.

This chain uses TRBV7-2 with TRBJ2-2, with D hard to call. Trimming pared 5 bases from V and 7 bases from J, leaving 14 bases between. Germline V CDR1 and CDR2: SGHTA, FQGNSA. This CDR3 has 14 amino acids. The CDR3 protein is CASSKTQAHGELFF. The CDR3, as DNA: TGTGCCAGCAGCAAGACCCAGGCGCACGGGGAGCTGTTTTTT.

The J gene is TRBJ2-7, the V gene TRBV27; 12 bases line up with TRBD1. CDR1 is MNHEY, CDR2 SMNVEV, per germline (reference sequence). The CDR3 runs to 14 residues. Germline trimming cut 9 bases from V and 2 bases from J; bases unmatched to any gene: 5. CDR3 nucleotides: TGTGCCAGTACGGGACAGGGGGCGCCCTACGAGCAGTACTTC. Translated: CASTGQGAPYEQYF.